Shown below are 5 T cell receptor beta chains from a single sample sequenced in a study of pediatric ulcerative colitis. The table came from immunoSEQ multiplex PCR; TCRdb's copy has only in-frame clones and leaves some out. This sample has tens of thousands of clones, with roughly 83% found just once. The sample taken for sequencing was blood. These receptors were obtained from a girl aged 10 to 17 with moderate ulcerative colitis.

V is TRBV6-1 and J is TRBJ2-1, with D hard to call. CDR3 length equals 10 residues. Germline V gives CDR1 MNHNS, CDR2 SASEGT. Trimming removed 8 bases from V and 1 base from J, with 0 bases in between. DNA of the CDR3: TGTGCCAGCTCCTACAATGAGCAGTTCTTC. Its protein is CASSYNEQFF.

This clone was observed a handful of times. The chain has TRBV9 and TRBJ2-7; no clear D gene. The V gene lost 0 bases and the J gene lost 5 bases, with 3 bases spanning the gap. In germline, CDR1 is SGDLS, CDR2 YYNGEE. The CDR3 loop spans 11 amino acids. The CDR3 bases are TGTGCCAGCAGCGTAGGGAACGAGCAGTACTTC. Translated: CASSVGNEQYF.

This clone appeared a single time. The rearrangement uses TRBV30 and TRBJ2-7, with D perhaps TRBD2 (5 bases). Germline assignment: CDR1 GTSNPN and CDR2 SVGIG (reference sequence). The CDR3 totals 13 residues. The germline V and J ends were trimmed by 0 bases and 3 bases, with 9 bases remaining between them. In DNA form, the CDR3 reads TGTGCCTGGAGTGTGGGAGAGGGCTACGAGCAGTACTTC. It yields the protein CAWSVGEGYEQYF.

The V gene is TRBV4-2, the J gene TRBJ1-3; D remains unclear. Trimming stripped 0 bases from V and 0 bases from J, with 9 bases between. CDR1 and CDR2 from the germline V gene are LGHNA and YNFKEQ. The CDR3 covers 16 residues. CDR3: CASSQDKGASGNTIYF. The CDR3 nucleotides are TGTGCCAGCAGCCAAGATAAGGGAGCCTCTGGAAACACCATATATTTT.

This chain joins TRBV10-2 and TRBJ1-6; the D is unclear. Trimming shortened V by 4 bases and J by 10 bases, and 14 bases separated the two germline ends. The length of the CDR3 is 14 residues. Germline V lookup: CDR1 WSHSY, CDR2 SAAADI. CDR3 nucleotides: TGCGCCAGCAGTGTCGAACGATACTTATCACCCCTCCACTTT. Translated: CASSVERYLSPLHF.